Listed here are 11 T cell receptor beta chains from one sample, sequenced in a study of blood T cell repertoires in COVID-19 (TCRdb year 2020). The library was built by means of the immunoSEQ multiplex PCR assay. TCRdb obtained this table from immuneACCESS and retained in-frame rearrangements with V and J assigned. These tables miss some clones; where compared with another copy, unresolved V genes account for less than half of the shortfall, and the remainder is unexplained. The sample table records approximately 180,000 clones; 80% to 90% of these occur just once. The ten largest clones add up to just under 2.5% of the sample. Sequencing used peripheral blood. Source of these receptors: a middle-aged man with active or convalescent COVID-19.

The J gene is TRBJ1-3, the V gene TRBV7-2; unclear D gene. Germline V CDR1 and CDR2: SGHTA, FQGNSA. There are 15 residues in the CDR3. V lost 0 bases and J lost 0, with 6 bases in between. The CDR3 region has the DNA TGTGCCAGCAGCTTAGCTCGAGACTCTGGAAACACCATATATTTT. Translated: CASSLARDSGNTIYF.

This clone was picked up one time. This chain joins TRBV5-6 and TRBJ1-2, with D unclear. Trimming stripped 4 bases from V and 0 bases from J, with 13 bases between. CDR3 length equals 15 residues. The germline gives CDR1 SGHDT, CDR2 YYEEEE. This chain's CDR3 is CASSMLSEPNYGYTF. The DNA of the CDR3 is TGTGCCAGCAGCATGCTGTCCGAGCCTAACTATGGCTACACCTTC. Supplemented by reference TRBV5-6 and TRBJ1-2, the full variable domain reads DAGVTQSPTHLIKTRGQQVTLRCSPKSGHDTVSWYQQALGQGPQFIFQYYEEEERQRGNFPDRFSGHQFPNYSSELNVNALLLGDSALYLCASSMLSEPNYGYTFGSGTRLTVV.

V gene TRBV11-2 combines with J gene TRBJ2-1; a possible D gene is TRBD1 (6 bases). Germline V CDR1 and CDR2: SGHAT, FQNNGV. This CDR3 has 14 amino acids. Trimming removed 5 bases from V and 9 bases from J, with 17 bases in between. The CDR3 DNA reads as TGTGCCAGCAGCATCTACAGGGAATGGGGTGAGCAGTTCTTC. Translated: CASSIYREWGEQFF.

This chain links TRBV19 with TRBJ1-2; no reliable D call. Trimming took 3 bases from V and 2 from J, leaving 10 bases between them. Per germline, CDR1 LNHDA and CDR2 SQIVND (reference sequence). The CDR3 is 14 amino acids. The CDR3 DNA reads TGTGCCAGTAGTATCCTGGCCCAAAACTATGGCTACACCTTC. This encodes CASSILAQNYGYTF.

The genes are TRBV24-1 and TRBJ1-5, with no clear D. Germline loops: CDR1 KGHDR, CDR2 SFDVKD. The CDR3 covers 13 residues. Trimming took 5 bases from V and 3 from J, leaving 7 bases between them. The CDR3 DNA sequence: TGTGCCACCAGTGCGGGGTACAATCAGCCCCAGCATTTT. It encodes CATSAGYNQPQHF.

The rearrangement links TRBV24-1 to TRBJ1-4; D remains ambiguous. Trimming stripped 4 bases from V and 7 bases from J, with 6 bases between. CDR3 length: 12 amino acids. Germline CDR1 KGHDR, CDR2 SFDVKD. The CDR3 sequence is CATSERGEKLFF. The DNA for the CDR3 is TGTGCCACCAGTGAACGGGGTGAAAAACTGTTTTTT.

The J gene is TRBJ1-6, the V gene TRBV28; 8 nucleotides agree with TRBD1. The J segment lost 1 base and the V segment lost 6 bases, leaving 14 bases of the junction unmatched. Germline V CDR1 and CDR2: MDHEN, SYDVKM. There are 19 residues in the CDR3. The CDR3: CASRTSGQVVLSYNSPLHF. The CDR3 DNA sequence: TGTGCCAGCAGGACTTCGGGACAGGTGGTTTTATCCTATAATTCACCCCTCCACTTT.

The gene calls are TRBV5-8 and TRBJ2-5; TRBD1 aligns across 12 bases. CDR3 length equals 17 residues. From germline, CDR1 is SGHTS and CDR2 YDEGEE. Trimming took 4 bases from V and 4 from J; bases not matched to a gene: 11. CDR3 amino acids: CASSDPIRDRGRETQYF. The CDR3 DNA follows: TGTGCCAGCAGCGACCCAATCCGGGACAGGGGGCGAGAGACCCAGTACTTC. Using reference TRBV5-8 and TRBJ2-5 for the parts outside the CDR3, the full variable domain is EAGVTQSPTHLIKTRGQQATLRCSPISGHTSVYWYQQALGLGLQFLLWYDEGEERNRGNFPPRFSGRQFPNYSSELNVNALELEDSALYLCASSDPIRDRGRETQYFGPGTRLLVL.

V and J are TRBV19 and TRBJ2-2, with 7 bases that match TRBD1. Trimming removed 5 bases from V and 1 base from J; junction bases left unmatched: 10. The CDR3 totals 17 residues. CDR1 LNHDA and CDR2 SQIVND come from the germline V gene (reference sequence). CDR3 coding DNA: TGTGCCAGTAGTTGGGTCAGGGGGATAAGGAACACCGGGGAGCTGTTTTTT. This translates into CASSWVRGIRNTGELFF.

V usage is TRBV30 and J usage is TRBJ1-5; D remains unclear. The CDR3 totals 14 residues. Germline-derived CDR1 and CDR2 are GTSNPN and SVGIG (reference sequence). Between the trimmed V and J ends, which lost 2 bases and 5 bases, there was a span of 13 bases. The CDR3 sequence is CAWSLGGGYQPQHF. The CDR3 DNA reads TGTGCCTGGAGTCTTGGCGGAGGTTATCAGCCCCAGCATTTT.

This clone was seen a few times. The genes are TRBV29-1 and TRBJ2-7; D may be TRBD2 (6 bases). Trimming removed 0 bases from V and 0 bases from J, with 9 bases in between. This CDR3 region has 14 residues. In germline, CDR1 is SQVTM, CDR2 ANQGSEA. CDR3 sequence: CSVEEDYPSYEQYF. In DNA, the CDR3 is TGCAGCGTTGAAGAGGACTATCCCTCCTACGAGCAGTACTTC.